This T cell receptor (beta chain) was sequenced during a study of cytomegalovirus exposure and HLA in healthy donors (dated by TCRdb to 2015 to 2018). About the study as a whole: According to a later analysis, the 120 or so validation repertoires were produced on the same platform as the roughly 600 repertoires of the first cohort. The aim of the study was to test whether cataloging public T cell receptors could identify signatures of past pathogen exposure. Along with the roughly 670-subject first cohort, a separate validation cohort of around 120 different subjects was used. To predict cytomegalovirus infection status, the study combined high-throughput TCR immunosequencing, statistical association of individual TCRs with disease status, and machine learning.

Details on this clone: What antigen it recognizes has not been identified. It has no much larger one-base neighbor in the sample; base qualities were not kept.

General study outcomes and caveats: A later analysis found that TCRs clustered in the first cohort also tended to co-occur in the 110 or so validation repertoires, with approximately 95% of cluster scores above 0. In vitro tests confirmed that a few of the cytomegalovirus-associated TCR beta chains recognize cytomegalovirus antigens. The authors suggested that the approach could potentially be generalized to other disease states and immunological phenotypes. Most TCR sequences were seen in very few donors, while some public TCRs were found in many individuals. Cytomegalovirus status was reported to be diagnosed by the classifier with high specificity and sensitivity in both the original and validation cohorts. A total of fewer than 200 TCR beta chains were listed by the study as associated with cytomegalovirus. A later analysis had no HLA typing for the validation cohort, so co-occurrence there was scored across all 130 or so repertoires.

Between the V and J ends, shortened by 2 bases and 6 bases respectively, the junction contains 10 bases. The germline V gene gives CDR1 as MDHEN and CDR2 as SYDVKM. The CDR3 contains 13 residues, cysteine and phenylalanine counted. The sequence is cut down to CDR3 DNA, 39 bases in frame from base 1. The donors were included in the validation cohort of some 110 subjects, a group kept apart from the roughly 690-subject first cohort. The method was the immunoSEQ multiplex PCR assay. The study's own analysis went as follows. A statistical classification framework was built to diagnose cytomegalovirus status from the catalog of TCR beta chain sequences. TCRdb mirrors the immuneACCESS table, restricted to in-frame sequences. Some clones are absent from its copies; in checked studies, under half trace to an unresolved V gene, and the reason for the others is unknown. Clone size and V and J calls were adopted from that table, with D and trimming inferred from the DNA. The sample table holds 160,000 or so clones, of which approximately 90% were seen once. Almost 3% of the sample belongs to the ten largest clones.

This clonotype originated in a man between 18 and 35 years old in good health and CMV-seronegative. The chain employs TRBV28 and TRBJ1-2; no D gene is confidently identified. Specimen: PBMCs. Read as DNA, the sequence is TGTGCCAGCAGTTTAGGTACACCAAATGGCTACACCTTC. It specifies CASSLGTPNGYTF.